This TCR beta chain emerged from a study of neurological immune-mediated disorders. The length of the CDR3 is 15 residues. The V gene's germline CDR1 is SGHTA and CDR2 FQGNSA. V gave up 1 base and J gave up 3 bases, with 13 bases separating them. TCRdb ran MiXCR on the 5' RACE reads and lists one entry per CDR3 protein. The sample carries fewer than 45,000 distinct CDR3 sequences, 8.5% to 14% recorded once. Time point denoted: technical triplicate 1. This clonotype was seen many times. Sequences were obtained from PBMCs. The sequence was obtained from a man in his sixties with HTLV-1-associated myelopathy (HAM/TSP). The V and J genes are TRBV7-2 and TRBJ2-7, with a weak D call TRBD2 (5 bases). The CDR3 protein is CASSLVGSEGYEQYF. The CDR3 nucleotides are TGTGCCAGCAGCTTAGTAGGATCAGAGGGCTACGAGCAGTACTTC.